Following are 3 T cell receptor beta chains from one sample sequenced in a study of PD-L1 blockade in urothelial cancer. The data were produced by immunoSEQ multiplex PCR, yet TCRdb's version contains in-frame clones alone and is incomplete. Of about 38,000 clones in the sample, 75% to 90% were seen once. Time point of the sample: peripheral blood 6 weeks after treatment start. This specimen consisted of PBMCs, obtained around atezolizumab (anti-PD-L1) treatment. The receptor source for this set is a man in his fifties or sixties with urothelial cancer.

This chain uses TRBV7-9 with TRBJ2-3, with 8 positions matching TRBD1. The CDR3 has 15 residues. With 1 base clipped from V and 2 bases from J, the junction kept 2 bases outside the gene matches. In germline, CDR1 is SEHNR, CDR2 FQNEAQ (reference sequence). DNA for the CDR3: TGTGCCAGCAGCTTAGGTCAGGGGGCCACAGATACGCAGTATTTT. It specifies CASSLGQGATDTQYF.

The chain is built from TRBV5-5 and TRBJ2-7, with TRBD2 matching over 11 bases. With V trimmed by 3 bases and J by 3 bases, 8 bases remained unmatched. Germline V gene data show CDR1 as SGHKS and CDR2 as YYEKEE (reference sequence). The CDR3 is 16 residues long. The CDR3 loop is CASSSQVAGGSYEQYF. CDR3 nucleotide sequence: TGTGCCAGCAGCTCCCAAGTAGCGGGAGGGAGCTACGAGCAGTACTTC. Variable domain in full (rest from reference TRBV5-5 and TRBJ2-7): DAGVTQSPTHLIKTRGQQVTLRCSPISGHKSVSWYQQVLGQGPQFIFQYYEKEERGRGNFPDRFSARQFPNYSSELNVNALLLGDSALYLCASSSQVAGGSYEQYFGPGTRLTVT.

The gene calls are TRBV9 and TRBJ2-5; 10 bases are shared with TRBD2. The germline V gene encodes CDR1 SGDLS and CDR2 YYNGEE. V trimming: 3 bases; J trimming: 5 bases; junction bases outside the gene matches: 10. The CDR3 loop spans 16 amino acids. Written as DNA, the CDR3 is TGTGCCAGCAGCGCCGAGAGCGGGGGGGGGTTGGAGACCCAGTACTTC. Translated, it gives CASSAESGGGLETQYF.